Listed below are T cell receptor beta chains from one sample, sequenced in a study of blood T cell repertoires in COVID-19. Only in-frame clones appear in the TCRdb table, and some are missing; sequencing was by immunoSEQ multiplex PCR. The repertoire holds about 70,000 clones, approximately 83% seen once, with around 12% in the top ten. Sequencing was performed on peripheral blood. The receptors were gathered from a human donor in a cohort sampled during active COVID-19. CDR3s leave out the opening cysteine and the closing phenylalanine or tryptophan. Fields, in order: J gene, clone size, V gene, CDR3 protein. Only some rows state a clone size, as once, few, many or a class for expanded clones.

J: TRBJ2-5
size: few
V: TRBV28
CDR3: ASSFRDIQETQY

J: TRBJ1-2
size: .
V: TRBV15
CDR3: ATSREWAAPTGGYT

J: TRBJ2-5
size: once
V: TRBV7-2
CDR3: ASSLRTQETQY

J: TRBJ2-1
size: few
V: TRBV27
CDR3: ASSSGTSGGYNEQF

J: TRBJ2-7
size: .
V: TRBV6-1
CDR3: ASSEWVTGTYEQY

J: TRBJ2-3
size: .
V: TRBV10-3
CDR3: AITFTASTDTQY

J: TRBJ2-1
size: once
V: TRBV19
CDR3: ASSIGWRGNEQF

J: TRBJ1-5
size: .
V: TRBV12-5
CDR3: ASGFEGQQH

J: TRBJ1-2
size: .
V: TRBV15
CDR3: ATSKGTEANYGYT

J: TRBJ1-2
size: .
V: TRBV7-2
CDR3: ASSPRGQGNGYT

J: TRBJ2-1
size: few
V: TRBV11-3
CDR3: ASSLDAGAYNEQF

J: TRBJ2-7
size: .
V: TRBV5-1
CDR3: ASSSLASYEQY

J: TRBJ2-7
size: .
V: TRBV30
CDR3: AWSVGAGPYEQY

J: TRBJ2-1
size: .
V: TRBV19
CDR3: ASSIGTGVWEQF

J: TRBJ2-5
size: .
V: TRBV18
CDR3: ASSPERETQY

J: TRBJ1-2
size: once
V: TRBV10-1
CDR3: DSSSYGTDDNGYT

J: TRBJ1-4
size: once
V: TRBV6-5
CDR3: ASGQGWDEKLF

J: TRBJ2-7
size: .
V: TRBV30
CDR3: AWSVNRVTAQY

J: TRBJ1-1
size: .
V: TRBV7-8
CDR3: ASSLSDRGAEAF

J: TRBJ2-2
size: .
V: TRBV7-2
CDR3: ASSFTGSDTGELF

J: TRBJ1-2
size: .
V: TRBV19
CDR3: ASSISVRDRRPYGYT

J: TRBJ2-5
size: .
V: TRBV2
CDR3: ASSPEETQY

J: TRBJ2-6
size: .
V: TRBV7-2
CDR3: ASSLDPRWFGANVLT

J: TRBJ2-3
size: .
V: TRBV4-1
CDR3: ASSRDRVDTQY

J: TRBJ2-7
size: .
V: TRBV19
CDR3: ASSGGGAYEQY

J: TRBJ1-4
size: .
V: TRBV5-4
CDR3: ASSLNAGNNEKLF

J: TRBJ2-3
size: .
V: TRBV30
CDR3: AWSVLKPGLAGGDTQY

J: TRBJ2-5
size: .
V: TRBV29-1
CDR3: SVAGIGKTQY

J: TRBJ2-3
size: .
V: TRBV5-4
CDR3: ASSLKFSSTGGGGTQY

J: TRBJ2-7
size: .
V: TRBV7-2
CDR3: ASSLAGATYEQY

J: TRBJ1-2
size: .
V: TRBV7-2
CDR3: ASSPSYGYT

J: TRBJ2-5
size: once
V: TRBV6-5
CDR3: ASNGQGQYQETQY

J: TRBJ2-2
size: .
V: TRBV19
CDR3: ASKQGEGAGELF

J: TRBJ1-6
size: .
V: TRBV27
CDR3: ASSSDSPSSYNSPLH

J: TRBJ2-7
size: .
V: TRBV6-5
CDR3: ASKRVLSYEQY

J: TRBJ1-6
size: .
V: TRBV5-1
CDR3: ASSLQGVSGNSPLH